This passage covers 20 T cell receptor beta chains from one sample sequenced in a study of cytomegalovirus exposure and HLA in healthy donors. The PCR was carried out with 60 Vbeta primers and 13 Jbeta primers. Here immunoSEQ multiplex PCR was the method, and the copy in TCRdb shows in-frame clones only, minus some. The repertoire holds around 150,000 clones, with about four fifths as singletons. Material: PBMCs. All receptors come from a man aged 45-65 years in good health and CMV-seropositive.

V and J are TRBV9 and TRBJ2-5; D might be TRBD1 (6 bases). CDR1 SGDLS and CDR2 YYNGEE come from the germline V gene. V was trimmed by 4 bases and J by 2 bases, leaving 12 bases between them. This CDR3 is built from 14 residues. CDR3 residues: CASSQQGWQETQYF. As DNA, the CDR3 is TGTGCCAGCAGCCAACAGGGTTGGCAAGAGACCCAGTACTTC.

The chain carries TRBV4-1 and TRBJ2-3, with 7 bases that match TRBD1. With 4 bases clipped from V and 0 bases from J, the junction kept 7 bases outside the gene matches. The CDR3 has 16 residues. Germline V CDR1 and CDR2: MGHRA, YSYEKL. CDR3 in amino acids: CASSLLGTASTDTQYF. The CDR3 DNA follows: TGCGCCAGCAGCCTACTCGGGACAGCAAGCACAGATACGCAGTATTTT.

The chain uses TRBV29-1 and TRBJ2-1, with TRBD2 identical over 7 bases. The CDR3 runs to 12 residues. V dropped 3 bases and J dropped 6; count of bases not matched to a gene: 2. The germline V gene has CDR1 SQVTM and CDR2 ANQGSEA. The CDR3 coding sequence is TGCAGCGTTGAGCGGGGGACCAATGAGCAGTTCTTC. Amino acids: CSVERGTNEQFF.

The chain links TRBV5-1 to TRBJ1-5, with 7 bases identical to TRBD1. Germline V gives CDR1 SGHRS, CDR2 YFSETQ. V was pared by 2 bases and J by 4 bases, with 6 bases of the junction left unmatched. The CDR3 covers 15 residues. CDR3 coding DNA: TGCGCCAGCAGCTTACAGGGGAGTGGGAATCAGCCCCAGCATTTT. This codes for CASSLQGSGNQPQHF.

This clone was observed a single time. This rearrangement joins TRBV9 to TRBJ1-6; weak D call: TRBD1 (6 bases). This CDR3 is built from 17 residues. CDR1 is SGDLS, CDR2 YYNGEE, per germline. V gave up 3 bases and J gave up 0 bases, with 13 bases separating them. The DNA for the CDR3 is TGTGCCAGCAGCGCCGAGGGGGACATCTCCTATAATTCACCCCTCCACTTT. Amino acid sequence: CASSAEGDISYNSPLHF. The full variable domain, in which reference TRBV9 and TRBJ1-6 provide the parts outside the CDR3, is DSGVTQTPKHLITATGQRVTLRCSPRSGDLSVYWYQQSLDQGLQFLIQYYNGEERAKGNILERFSAQQFPDLHSELNLSSLELGDSALYFCASSAEGDISYNSPLHFGNGTRLTVT.

This clone was counted only a few times. The chain combines TRBV19 with TRBJ2-5; a weak D match, TRBD2 (6 bases). V shed 0 bases and J shed 5 bases, with 13 bases lying between them. Germline CDR1 reads LNHDA; CDR2 reads SQIVND (reference sequence). This CDR3 is built from 15 residues. The CDR3 loop reads CASSIERGPHETQYF. The CDR3 bases are TGTGCCAGTAGTATAGAGCGGGGTCCTCATGAGACCCAGTACTTC.

The chain uses TRBV7-9 and TRBJ1-2, with 8 bases fitting TRBD1. This CDR3 has 15 residues. V shed 5 bases and J 3 bases; nucleotides not matched to a gene: 8. Germline CDR1 SEHNR, CDR2 FQNEAQ (reference sequence). CDR3 in amino acids: CASSDRTGSDYGYTF. The CDR3 region has the DNA TGTGCCAGCAGCGACCGGACAGGGTCGGACTATGGCTACACCTTC.

The chain combines TRBV7-8 with TRBJ2-3; the D gene is possibly TRBD2 (6 bases). The CDR3 is made up of 15 amino acids. From germline, CDR1 is SGHVS and CDR2 FQNEAQ. V dropped 5 bases and J dropped 4 bases, with 16 bases sitting between them. CDR3 in DNA: TGTGCCAGCAGCCGTGGAGGGGAGATTGCAGATACGCAGTATTTT. Amino acids: CASSRGGEIADTQYF.

The CDR3 loop reads CASSLGRGGEQYF. DNA for the CDR3: TGTGCCAGCAGCTTAGGCCGAGGGGGCGAGCAGTACTTC. The J gene is TRBJ2-7, the V gene TRBV13, with D maybe TRBD1 (6 bases). This CDR3 has 13 amino acids. Germline V gene lookup returns CDR1 PRHDT and CDR2 FYEKMQ (reference sequence). Trimming cost V 0 bases and J 6 bases, with 9 bases left between them.

The chain recombines TRBV6-6 with TRBJ2-5; D call uncertain. The CDR3 is 12 residues long. V was cut by 2 bases and J by 5 bases, with 6 bases left in between. Germline V CDR1 and CDR2: MNHNY, SVGAGI (reference sequence). This chain's CDR3 is CASSYGRETQYF. Here the CDR3 DNA reads TGTGCCAGCAGTTACGGCAGGGAGACCCAGTACTTC.

The chain carries TRBV7-2 and TRBJ2-5, with 7 bases fitting TRBD2. The CDR3 covers 15 residues. With V trimmed by 1 base and J by 5 bases, 7 bases remained unmatched. CDR1 and CDR2 (germline): SGHTA, FQGNSA. The CDR3 coding sequence is TGTGCCAGCAGCTTAGTGGGGAGGGTCGAGGAGACCCAGTACTTC. Amino acids: CASSLVGRVEETQYF.

This clone was recorded only once. V usage is TRBV29-1 and J usage is TRBJ1-1, with D uncertain. Germline V gene lookup returns CDR1 SQVTM and CDR2 ANQGSEA. This CDR3 has 12 amino acids. The ends were cut back, 4 bases at V and 4 bases at J, with 10 bases in the middle. This CDR3 reads CSVGEAGTEAFF. CDR3 coding DNA: TGCAGCGTTGGGGAGGCCGGCACTGAAGCTTTCTTT.

The CDR3 protein is CASMGSSGANVLTF. CDR3 bases: TGTGCCAGCATGGGGAGCTCTGGGGCCAACGTCCTGACTTTC. V gene TRBV6-5 combines with J gene TRBJ2-6; a weak D match, TRBD2 (5 bases). Trimming pared 7 bases from V and 0 bases from J, leaving 7 bases between. CDR1 is MNHEY and CDR2 is SVGAGI in the germline V gene. The CDR3 extends over 14 amino acids.

This clone has a single count. The sample holds other DNA sequences that translate to the same CDR3. V usage is TRBV7-2 and J usage is TRBJ2-7; 12 bases match TRBD1. This CDR3 is 14 amino acids long. CDR1 and CDR2 (germline): SGHTA, FQGNSA. V lost 5 bases, J lost 7 bases, and 6 bases stayed unmatched. The CDR3 protein is CASSLGQGAGEQYF. CDR3 DNA sequence: TGTGCCAGCAGCCTGGGACAGGGGGCGGGTGAGCAGTACTTC.

The rearrangement joins TRBV18 to TRBJ2-7; D remains unclear. CDR3 length: 14 residues. Trimming removed 3 bases from V and 3 bases from J, with 12 bases in between. Germline V CDR1 and CDR2: KGHSH, LQKENI. Here the CDR3 DNA reads TGTGCCAGCTCACCCTCTGGCAGTTACTACGAGCAGTACTTC. Its protein is CASSPSGSYYEQYF.

This clone appeared a single time. V is TRBV6-1 and J is TRBJ2-3; D gene uncertain. Germline loops: CDR1 MNHNS, CDR2 SASEGT. V lost 1 base, J lost 2 bases, and 13 bases lay in between. CDR3 length equals 16 residues. The CDR3 DNA is TGTGCCAGCAGTGAAGGACGGAGCCTCTTCACAGATACGCAGTATTTT. Translated, it gives CASSEGRSLFTDTQYF.

This chain links TRBV5-4 with TRBJ2-1, with D possibly TRBD2 on 5 matching bases. Deletions cut 1 base from V and 3 bases from J, with 20 bases between. The CDR3 covers 18 residues. CDR1 SGHNT and CDR2 YYREEE come from the germline V gene (reference sequence). CDR3 coding DNA: TGTGCCAGCAGCTTGTCACCCCCAAACCACCGGGACTACAATGAGCAGTTCTTC. Protein sequence: CASSLSPPNHRDYNEQFF.

V is TRBV6-1 and J is TRBJ1-2, with D tentatively TRBD1 (5 bases). Trimming took off 5 bases at V and 3 bases at J, with 10 bases between the two ends. Germline V gene data show CDR1 as MNHNS and CDR2 as SASEGT. The length of the CDR3 is 13 residues. Written as DNA, the CDR3 is TGTGCCAGCAGTCCCCAGGGCTACTATGGCTACACCTTC. Its protein product is CASSPQGYYGYTF.

V and J are TRBV5-1 and TRBJ2-2, with TRBD1 matching 7 bases. Unmatched junction bases numbered 16, after V lost 3 bases and J lost 5 bases. Per the germline V gene, CDR1 is SGHRS and CDR2 is YFSETQ. There are 18 residues in the CDR3. The CDR3 bases are TGCGCCAGCAGCTCAACCAAACAGGGGTCCCTGGGGACCGGGGAGCTGTTTTTT. It codes for CASSSTKQGSLGTGELFF. The whole variable domain, filled in from reference TRBV5-1 and TRBJ2-2, reads KAGVTQTPRYLIKTRGQQVTLSCSPISGHRSVSWYQQTPGQGLQFLFEYFSETQRNKGNFPGRFSGRQFSNSRSEMNVSTLELGDSALYLCASSSTKQGSLGTGELFFGEGSRLTVL.

The rearrangement joins TRBV5-5 to TRBJ2-6; 7 bases agree with TRBD2. The CDR3 has 18 residues. V was clipped by 4 bases and J by 0 bases; unmatched bases: 10. Germline V gene data show CDR1 as SGHKS and CDR2 as YYEKEE (reference sequence). CDR3: CASSPGGRALSGANVLTF. The CDR3 region has the DNA TGTGCCAGCAGCCCTGGAGGGAGGGCACTCTCTGGGGCCAACGTCCTGACTTTC. The full variable domain, with the rest looked up from reference TRBV5-5 and TRBJ2-6, is DAGVTQSPTHLIKTRGQQVTLRCSPISGHKSVSWYQQVLGQGPQFIFQYYEKEERGRGNFPDRFSARQFPNYSSELNVNALLLGDSALYLCASSPGGRALSGANVLTFGAGSRLTVL.